Listed below are T cell receptor beta chains from one sample, sequenced in a study of post-analysis software for immune sequencing data. TCRdb re-analysed the PCR reads in MiXCR, keeping a single row per CDR3 protein. The top ten clones hold under 2% of a sample with fewer than 700,000 distinct CDR3 sequences, roughly 40% of them seen once. Sequenced material: blood. The receptors come from a girl between 10 and 17 years old with multiple sclerosis. CDR3s include the opening cysteine and the closing phenylalanine or tryptophan. The D gene is left open where the match is weak. Rows give clone size only sometimes, using once, few, many, or a class for an expanded clone.

j_gene	d_gene	abundance	v_gene	CDR3aa	CDR3nt
TRBJ2-7	TRBD2	.	TRBV6-5	CASSYDSGTSSYEQYF	TGTGCCAGCAGTTACGATAGCGGGACGAGCTCCTACGAGCAGTACTTC
TRBJ2-7	.	.	TRBV12-3/TRBV12-4	CASSLVLGGRPSSSYEQYF	TGTGCCAGCAGTTTAGTGTTAGGGGGTCGCCCCTCGAGCTCCTACGAGCAGTACTTC
TRBJ1-2	TRBD1	.	TRBV6-5	CASTKTRTGRYGYTF	TGTGCCAGCACCAAAACTCGGACAGGCCGCTATGGCTACACCTTC
TRBJ1-1	.	.	TRBV12-3/TRBV12-4	CAGRGPEAFF	TGTGCCGGCAGGGGTCCTGAAGCTTTCTTT
TRBJ1-5	.	.	TRBV6-1	CASGADRENQPQHF	TGTGCCAGCGGGGCCGACAGAGAAAATCAGCCCCAGCATTTT
TRBJ2-7	.	many	TRBV12-3/TRBV12-4	CASSLPKVEQYF	TGTGCCAGCAGTCTCCCCAAGGTTGAGCAGTACTTC
TRBJ1-1	.	.	TRBV20-1	CSAWQREAFF	TGCAGTGCTTGGCAGAGAGAAGCTTTCTTT
TRBJ2-4	TRBD2	.	TRBV4-2	CASSPLAGQFLAKNIQYF	TGTGCCAGCAGCCCCTTAGCGGGGCAGTTCCTAGCCAAAAACATTCAGTACTTC
TRBJ2-5	.	.	TRBV10-3	CAISTPRRGPETQYF	TGTGCCATCAGTACACCTAGACGGGGCCCAGAGACCCAGTACTTC
TRBJ1-5	.	.	TRBV12-3/TRBV12-4	CASSPGQSFYSNQPQHF	TGTGCCAGCAGTCCCGGACAGAGTTTCTATAGCAATCAGCCCCAGCATTTT
TRBJ2-1	.	.	TRBV7-9	CASSLTLDPYNEQFF	TGTGCCAGCAGCTTAACGCTAGACCCGTACAATGAGCAGTTCTTC
TRBJ2-7	.	.	TRBV7-2	CASSLGLPFSYEQYF	TGTGCCAGCAGCTTAGGGCTACCTTTCTCCTACGAGCAGTACTTC
TRBJ2-7	.	.	TRBV5-1	CASSLNPGRTYEQYF	TGCGCCAGCAGCTTGAATCCGGGGAGAACCTACGAGCAGTACTTC
TRBJ1-1	.	.	TRBV29-1	CSVAGTSNTEAFF	TGCAGCGTTGCGGGGACTTCGAACACTGAAGCTTTCTTT
TRBJ2-6	.	few	TRBV7-2	CASSFFGGSGANVLTF	TGTGCCAGCAGCTTTTTTGGGGGTTCTGGGGCCAACGTCCTGACTTTC
TRBJ2-4	.	.	TRBV6-5	CASRRDISSKNIRYF	TGTGCCTCCCGCCGGGACATCTCTTCCAAAAACATTCGGTACTTC
TRBJ2-1	.	few	TRBV12-3/TRBV12-4	CASSFELAYNEQFF	TGTGCCAGCAGTTTTGAACTAGCCTACAATGAGCAGTTCTTC
TRBJ2-1	.	few	TRBV29-1	CSVDPGDGQFF	TGCAGCGTTGACCCCGGGGATGGGCAGTTCTTC
TRBJ2-3	.	.	TRBV2	CASSDRSGSESLDTQYF	TGTGCCAGCAGTGACCGTTCTGGCTCCGAATCACTGGATACGCAGTATTTT
TRBJ2-2	.	.	TRBV12-3/TRBV12-4	CASSLSTNTGELFF	TGTGCCAGCAGTTTATCAACGAACACCGGGGAGCTGTTTTTT
TRBJ1-2	.	.	TRBV2	CASRRNTNYGYTF	TGTGCCAGCAGAAGGAACACCAACTATGGCTACACCTTC
TRBJ2-7	TRBD1	few	TRBV28	CASSAPGQQSYEQYF	TGTGCCAGCAGTGCCCCGGGACAGCAATCCTACGAGCAGTACTTC
TRBJ2-1	TRBD2	.	TRBV30	CAWSTGTSNEQFF	TGTGCCTGGAGTACGGGGACTAGTAATGAGCAGTTCTTC
TRBJ1-1	.	.	TRBV7-9	CASSLRAKGEAFF	TGTGCCAGCAGCTTACGGGCGAAGGGGGAAGCTTTCTTT
TRBJ2-7	TRBD1	.	TRBV29-1	CSVVTGAEQYF	TGCAGCGTTGTTACAGGGGCAGAGCAGTACTTC
TRBJ1-1	.	once	TRBV27	CASSLQGVYTEAFF	TGTGCCAGCAGTTTACAAGGGGTTTACACTGAAGCTTTCTTT
TRBJ1-2	.	once	TRBV20-1	CSAREGSGYTF	TGCAGTGCTAGAGAGGGGAGTGGCTACACCTTC
TRBJ1-5	.	.	TRBV3-1	CASSQAGGGQPQHF	TGTGCCAGCAGCCAAGCGGGGGGAGGGCAGCCCCAGCATTTT
TRBJ2-3	.	.	TRBV10-3	CAIRDGATDTQYF	TGTGCCATCAGGGATGGGGCCACAGATACGCAGTATTTT
TRBJ1-1	.	.	TRBV5-1	CASSLQGGLWNTEAFF	TGCGCCAGCAGCTTACAGGGTGGTTTGTGGAACACTGAAGCTTTCTTT
TRBJ1-1	.	.	TRBV12-3/TRBV12-4	CASRLGPENTEAFF	TGTGCCAGCAGACTCGGACCCGAGAACACTGAAGCTTTCTTT
TRBJ1-4	.	.	TRBV29-1	CSVLTGTNEKLFF	TGCAGCGTCTTGACAGGAACTAATGAAAAACTGTTTTTT
TRBJ1-1	.	.	TRBV2	CASSEEQGFTEAFF	TGTGCCAGCAGTGAAGAGCAGGGTTTCACTGAAGCTTTCTTT
TRBJ2-1	.	few	TRBV6-5	CASSYREGSRSLNEQFF	TGTGCCAGCAGTTATCGAGAGGGGTCCCGAAGCCTTAATGAGCAGTTCTTC
TRBJ2-1	TRBD1	.	TRBV5-1	CASSFWDRGSGNEQFF	TGCGCCAGCAGCTTTTGGGACAGGGGGTCGGGGAATGAGCAGTTCTTC
TRBJ2-7	.	.	TRBV6-2/TRBV6-3	CASSYWGQNFYEQYF	TGTGCCAGCAGTTACTGGGGGCAGAACTTTTACGAGCAGTACTTC
TRBJ1-2	TRBD1	.	TRBV11-2	CASSLVAAGGWGYTF	TGTGCCAGCAGCCTCGTTGCGGCAGGGGGATGGGGCTACACCTTC
TRBJ2-3	TRBD2	few	TRBV20-1	CSGVLAGDTQYF	TGCAGTGGAGTTTTAGCGGGAGATACGCAGTATTTT
TRBJ2-1	TRBD2	.	TRBV27	CASSLWPGLHNEQFF	TGTGCCAGCAGTTTATGGCCGGGACTACACAATGAGCAGTTCTTC
TRBJ1-1	.	.	TRBV10-3	CAISDPLRTEAFF	TGTGCCATCAGTGACCCTTTGAGGACTGAAGCTTTCTTT